This T cell receptor beta chain is from a study of T cell repertoires in cytomegalovirus infection. Study details: Indications of both CMV infection and matching HLA type were provided by public TCR beta signatures.

Study findings and constraints: Of the TCR beta families, the public ones yielded a cumulative frequency that identified carriers of CMV plus the relevant HLA.

From germline, CDR1 is DFQATT and CDR2 SNEGSKA (reference sequence). The length of the CDR3 is 12 residues. V was trimmed by 1 base and J by 5 bases, leaving 6 bases between them. As regards this clonotype: Its antigen is unknown.

From the reads, TCRdb called clonotypes with MiXCR, one entry per CDR3 protein. Here the sample spans under 300,000 distinct CDR3 sequences, roughly 12% being singletons. Source material: PBMCs. The J gene is TRBJ2-1, the V gene TRBV20-1; D not resolved. This receptor was taken from a human donor in good health (CMV status not recorded). Some clones in this sample may be carry-over from other donors' samples. The CDR3 DNA sequence: TGCAGTGCTAGAGGGACCAACAATGAGCAGTTCTTC. Its translation: CSARGTNNEQFF.